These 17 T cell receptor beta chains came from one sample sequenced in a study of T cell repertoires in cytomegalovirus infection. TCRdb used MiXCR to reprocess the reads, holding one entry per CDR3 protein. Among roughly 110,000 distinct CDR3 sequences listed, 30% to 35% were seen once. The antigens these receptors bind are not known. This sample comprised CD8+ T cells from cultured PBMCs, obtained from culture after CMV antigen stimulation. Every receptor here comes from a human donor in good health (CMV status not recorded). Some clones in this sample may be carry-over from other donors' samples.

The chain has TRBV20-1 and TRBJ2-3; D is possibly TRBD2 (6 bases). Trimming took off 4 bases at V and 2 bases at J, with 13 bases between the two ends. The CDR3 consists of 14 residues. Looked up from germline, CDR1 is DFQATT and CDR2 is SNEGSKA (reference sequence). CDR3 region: CSATAGLYTDTQYF. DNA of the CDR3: TGCAGTGCTACCGCGGGACTGTACACAGATACGCAGTATTTT.

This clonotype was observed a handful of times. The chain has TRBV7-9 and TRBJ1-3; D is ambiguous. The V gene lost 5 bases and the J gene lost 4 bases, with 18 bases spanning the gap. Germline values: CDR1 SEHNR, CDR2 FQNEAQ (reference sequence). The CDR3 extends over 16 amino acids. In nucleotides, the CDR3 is TGTGCCAGCAGCCGGAGCCGGTTCGGGTCGGGAAACACCATATATTTT. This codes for CASSRSRFGSGNTIYF.

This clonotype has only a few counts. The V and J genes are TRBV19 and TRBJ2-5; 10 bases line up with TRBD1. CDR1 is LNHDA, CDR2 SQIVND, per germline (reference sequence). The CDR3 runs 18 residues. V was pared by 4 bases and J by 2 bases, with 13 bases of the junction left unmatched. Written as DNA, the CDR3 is TGTGCCAGTAGTACGCGCCCTGGGGACAGGGGACTTCAAGAGACCCAGTACTTC. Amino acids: CASSTRPGDRGLQETQYF.

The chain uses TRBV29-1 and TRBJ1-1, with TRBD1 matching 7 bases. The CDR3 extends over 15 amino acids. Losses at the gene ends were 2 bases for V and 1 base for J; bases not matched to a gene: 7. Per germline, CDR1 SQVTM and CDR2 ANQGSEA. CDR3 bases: TGCAGCGTTGAATGGAAAGGGGGCGAGAACACTGAAGCTTTCTTT. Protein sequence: CSVEWKGGENTEAFF. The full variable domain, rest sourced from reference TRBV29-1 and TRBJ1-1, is SAVISQKPSRDICQRGTSLTIQCQVDSQVTMMFWYRQQPGQSLTLIATANQGSEATYESGFVIDKFPISRPNLTFSTLTVSNMSPEDSSIYLCSVEWKGGENTEAFFGQGTRLTVV.

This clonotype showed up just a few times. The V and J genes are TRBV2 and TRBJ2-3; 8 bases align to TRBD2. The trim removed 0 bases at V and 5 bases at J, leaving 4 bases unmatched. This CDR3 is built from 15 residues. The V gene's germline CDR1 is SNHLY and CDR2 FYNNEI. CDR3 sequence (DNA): TGTGCCAGCAGTGAAGCCTACAGCGGGGGAGATACGCAGTATTTT. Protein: CASSEAYSGGDTQYF.

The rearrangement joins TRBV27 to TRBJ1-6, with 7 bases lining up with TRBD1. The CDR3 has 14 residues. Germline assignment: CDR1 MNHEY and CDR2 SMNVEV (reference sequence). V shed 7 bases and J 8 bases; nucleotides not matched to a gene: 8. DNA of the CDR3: TGTGCCAGCAAAGAGGGGGCGAGCCATTCACCCCTCCACTTT. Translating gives CASKEGASHSPLHF.

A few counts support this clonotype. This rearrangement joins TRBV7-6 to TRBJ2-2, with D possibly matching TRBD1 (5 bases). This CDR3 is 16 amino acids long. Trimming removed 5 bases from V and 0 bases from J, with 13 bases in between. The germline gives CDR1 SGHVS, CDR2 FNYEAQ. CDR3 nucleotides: TGTGCCAGCAGCCCACAGGACACTTCGAACACCGGGGAGCTGTTTTTT. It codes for CASSPQDTSNTGELFF.

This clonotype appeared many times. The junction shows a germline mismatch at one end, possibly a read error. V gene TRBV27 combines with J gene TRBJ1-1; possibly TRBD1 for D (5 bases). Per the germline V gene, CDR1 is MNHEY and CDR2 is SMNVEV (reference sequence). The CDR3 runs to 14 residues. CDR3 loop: CATSDRFMNTEAFF. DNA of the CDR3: TGTGCCACCAGTGACAGATTCATGAACACTGAAGCTTTCTTT.

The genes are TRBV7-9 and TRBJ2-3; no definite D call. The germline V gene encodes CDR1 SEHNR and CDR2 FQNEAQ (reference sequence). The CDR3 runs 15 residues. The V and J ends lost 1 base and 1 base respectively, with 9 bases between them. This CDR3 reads CASSLGPSGTDTQYF. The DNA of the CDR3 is TGTGCCAGCAGCTTAGGACCTTCAGGCACAGATACGCAGTATTTT.

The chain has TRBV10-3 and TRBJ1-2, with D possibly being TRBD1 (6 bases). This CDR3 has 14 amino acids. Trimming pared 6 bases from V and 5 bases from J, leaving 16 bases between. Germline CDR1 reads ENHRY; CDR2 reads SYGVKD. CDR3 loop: CAISGDTYGYGYTF. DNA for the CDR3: TGTGCCATCAGCGGGGACACCTATGGGTATGGCTACACCTTC.

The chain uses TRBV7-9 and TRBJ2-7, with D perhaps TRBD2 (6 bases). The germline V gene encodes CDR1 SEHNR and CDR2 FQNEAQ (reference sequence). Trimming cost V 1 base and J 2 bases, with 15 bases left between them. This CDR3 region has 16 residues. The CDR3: CASSLGRGKPPYEQYF. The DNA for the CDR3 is TGTGCCAGCAGCTTAGGGAGGGGAAAACCACCCTACGAGCAGTACTTC.

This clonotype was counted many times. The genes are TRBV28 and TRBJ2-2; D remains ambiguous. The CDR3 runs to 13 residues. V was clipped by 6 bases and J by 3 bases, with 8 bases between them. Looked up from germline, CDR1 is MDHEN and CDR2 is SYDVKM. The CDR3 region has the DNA TGTGCCAGCAGACTGACATACACCGGGGAGCTGTTTTTT. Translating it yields CASRLTYTGELFF.

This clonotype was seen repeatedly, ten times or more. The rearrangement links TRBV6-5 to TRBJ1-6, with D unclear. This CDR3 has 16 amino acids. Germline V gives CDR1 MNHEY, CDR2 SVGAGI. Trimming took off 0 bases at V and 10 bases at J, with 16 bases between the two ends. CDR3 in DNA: TGTGCCAGCAGTTACTCGAATTTAGGTAGACAATCACCCCTCCACTTT. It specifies CASSYSNLGRQSPLHF.

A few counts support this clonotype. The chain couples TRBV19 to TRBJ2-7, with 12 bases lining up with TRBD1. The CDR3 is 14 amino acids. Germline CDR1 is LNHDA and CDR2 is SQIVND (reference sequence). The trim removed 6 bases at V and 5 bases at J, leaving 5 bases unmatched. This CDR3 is CASSLGQGADEQYF. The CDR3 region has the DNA TGTGCCAGTAGCCTGGGACAGGGGGCGGACGAGCAGTACTTC.

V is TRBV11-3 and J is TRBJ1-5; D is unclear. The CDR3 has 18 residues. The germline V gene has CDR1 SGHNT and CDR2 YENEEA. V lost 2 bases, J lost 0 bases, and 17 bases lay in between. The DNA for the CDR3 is TGTGCCAGCAGCTTAAAGGGTCGAAAGAGGTATAGCAATCAGCCCCAGCATTTT. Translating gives CASSLKGRKRYSNQPQHF.

The CDR3 region has the DNA TGTGCCAGCAGCAAGCGGGTCCAAGAGACCCAGTACTTC. This sequence encodes CASSKRVQETQYF. The rearrangement uses TRBV6-5 and TRBJ2-5; TRBD2 is a possible D gene (6 bases). The V gene's germline CDR1 is MNHEY and CDR2 SVGAGI. V gave up 6 bases and J gave up 1 base, with 9 bases separating them. CDR3 length: 13 residues.

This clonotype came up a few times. CDR3 in DNA: TGTGCCAGCAGCCAAGAGACAGGGCCGGGTCAGCCCCAGCATTTT. This sequence encodes CASSQETGPGQPQHF. The chain combines TRBV3-1 with TRBJ1-5, with 7 bases aligning to TRBD1. J lost 6 bases, V lost 0 bases, and 5 bases had no gene match. The CDR3 is made up of 15 amino acids. CDR1 is LGHDT, CDR2 YNNKEL, per germline (reference sequence).